The 27 T cell receptor beta chains reported below all come from one sample, sequenced in a study of T cell repertoires in cytomegalovirus infection. Each CDR3 protein gets one entry after TCRdb re-called the reads with MiXCR. Of more than 250,000 distinct CDR3 sequences in the sample, around 25% are singletons; the top ten hold 13%. Their target antigens are unknown. This specimen was cultured PBMCs, taken from culture after CMV antigen stimulation. These receptors were obtained from a human donor in good health (CMV status not recorded). Some clones in this sample may be carry-over from other donors' samples.

The CDR3 DNA sequence: TGTGCCAGCAGATCCGGGAAAGGGAACACTGAAGCTTTCTTT. It specifies CASRSGKGNTEAFF. This rearrangement joins TRBV7-9 to TRBJ1-1; D is undetermined. This CDR3 spans 14 amino acids. From germline, CDR1 is SEHNR and CDR2 FQNEAQ (reference sequence). V lost 6 bases to trimming and J lost 1 base, with 12 bases between them. The full variable domain, with the rest looked up from reference TRBV7-9 and TRBJ1-1, is DTGVSQNPRHKITKRGQNVTFRCDPISEHNRLYWYRQTLGQGPEFLTYFQNEAQLEKSRLLSDRFSAERPKGSFSTLEIQRTEQGDSAMYLCASRSGKGNTEAFFGQGTRLTVV.

V gene TRBV10-3 combines with J gene TRBJ2-6; TRBD2 matches at 9 bases. Trimming cost V 3 bases and J 0 bases; bases outside gene matches: 15. The CDR3 extends over 21 amino acids. CDR1 is ENHRY and CDR2 is SYGVKD in the germline V gene. CDR3: CAISDPRGSGSLSSGANVLTF. The CDR3 DNA sequence: TGTGCCATCAGTGACCCCCGGGGTAGCGGGAGCCTCAGCTCTGGGGCCAACGTCCTGACTTTC.

In this sample, this clonotype turned up many times. The chain uses TRBV6-1 and TRBJ2-5; 11 positions match TRBD2. V lost 6 bases to trimming and J lost 4 bases; unmatched junction nucleotides: 13. The CDR3 is 17 amino acids. The germline V gene encodes CDR1 MNHNS and CDR2 SASEGT. CDR3 residues: CASSPVVWLAGGETQYF. The CDR3 DNA reads TGTGCCAGCAGCCCGGTGGTTTGGCTAGCGGGAGGAGAGACCCAGTACTTC.

This clonotype has at least ten counts. The CDR3 DNA reads as TGTGCCAGCAGCTTAAGAGTCGGCGTCCTGACTTTC. Translating it yields CASSLRVGVLTF. The rearrangement joins TRBV7-2 to TRBJ2-6; D remains unclear. CDR3 length: 12 residues. Germline V CDR1 and CDR2: SGHTA, FQGNSA. V lost 2 bases and J lost 12, with 8 bases in between.

The CDR3 is CASSVEGGPNQPQHF. The CDR3 coding sequence is TGTGCCAGCAGCGTAGAAGGGGGGCCCAATCAGCCCCAGCATTTT. This chain joins TRBV9 and TRBJ1-5; tentative D call: TRBD1 (6 bases). The CDR3 runs to 15 residues. CDR1 is SGDLS, CDR2 YYNGEE, per germline. The V end lost 0 bases, the J end lost 3 bases, and 10 bases lay between the germline ends.

This clonotype is medium-sized in the sample. The chain combines TRBV4-3 with TRBJ1-2; a possible D gene is TRBD1 (6 bases). CDR1 and CDR2 from the germline V gene are LGHNA and YSLEER. The ends were cut back, 0 bases at V and 2 bases at J, with 10 bases in the middle. The CDR3 has 15 amino acids. The CDR3 DNA follows: TGCGCCAGCAGCCAAGAAATGACAGGAAACTATGGCTACACCTTC. Its protein product is CASSQEMTGNYGYTF.

The genes are TRBV9 and TRBJ2-2, with a weak D call TRBD1 (6 bases). From germline, CDR1 is SGDLS and CDR2 YYNGEE. This CDR3 is built from 14 residues. V was cut by 3 bases and J by 3 bases, with 9 bases left in between. The CDR3 here is CASSARTDTGELFF. CDR3 coding DNA: TGTGCCAGCAGCGCACGGACAGACACCGGGGAGCTGTTTTTT.

This chain connects TRBV19 to TRBJ2-2, with D tentatively TRBD1 or TRBD2 (5 bases each). Germline CDR1 is LNHDA and CDR2 is SQIVND (reference sequence). Trimming stripped 6 bases from V and 8 bases from J, with 13 bases between. This CDR3 contains 13 residues. The CDR3 sequence is CASSGTDWGELFF. CDR3 DNA sequence: TGTGCCAGTAGCGGGACCGACTGGGGGGAGCTGTTTTTT.

The V and J genes are TRBV25-1 and TRBJ1-1; D gene ambiguous. Trimming removed 6 bases at V and 1 base at J, with 6 bases between. The CDR3 is 12 amino acids. Germline loops: CDR1 MGHDK, CDR2 SYGVNS. In nucleotides, the CDR3 is TGTGCCAGCAGCGTCGGGAACACTGAAGCTTTCTTT. Encoded protein: CASSVGNTEAFF.

A few counts support this clonotype. The chain couples TRBV6-1 to TRBJ2-7; TRBD2 matches at 12 bases. The V segment lost 4 bases and the J segment 5 bases; nucleotides outside the gene matches: 6. Germline CDR1 is MNHNS and CDR2 is SASEGT. The CDR3 spans 15 residues. The DNA for the CDR3 is TGTGCCAGCAGTGCTGGACTAGCGGGAAAGGACGAGCAGTACGTC. Translated: CASSAGLAGKDEQYV.

The V and J genes are TRBV25-1 and TRBJ2-7; D is perhaps TRBD2 (5 bases). This CDR3 has 13 amino acids. V was clipped by 6 bases and J by 3 bases, with 12 bases between them. Germline CDR1 is MGHDK and CDR2 is SYGVNS. The CDR3 sequence: CASSLGKNYEQYF. CDR3 in DNA: TGTGCCAGCAGCCTCGGGAAAAACTACGAGCAGTACTTC.

This CDR3 is CASSPPGEAFF. The CDR3 DNA reads TGTGCCAGCAGCCCCCCGGGAGAAGCTTTCTTT. The genes are TRBV7-9 and TRBJ1-1; no firm D call. Trimming stripped 5 bases from V and 8 bases from J, with 9 bases between. Germline V gene sequence: CDR1 SEHNR, CDR2 FQNEAQ (reference sequence). CDR3 length: 11 residues. The entire variable domain, with the rest obtained from reference TRBV7-9 and TRBJ1-1, is as follows: DTGVSQNPRHKITKRGQNVTFRCDPISEHNRLYWYRQTLGQGPEFLTYFQNEAQLEKSRLLSDRFSAERPKGSFSTLEIQRTEQGDSAMYLCASSPPGEAFFGQGTRLTVV.

The chain links TRBV7-2 to TRBJ2-3; no definite D call. From germline, CDR1 is SGHTA and CDR2 FQGNSA. The CDR3 is 14 amino acids. The V end lost 1 base, the J end lost 4 bases, and 9 bases lay between the germline ends. CDR3 sequence (DNA): TGTGCCAGCAGCTTAGTCGGCTCTCCAGATACGCAGTATTTT. Amino acids: CASSLVGSPDTQYF.

There are many counts of this clonotype. The chain carries TRBV7-8 and TRBJ2-7; 7 bases line up with TRBD1. Germline V gene data show CDR1 as SGHVS and CDR2 as FQNEAQ. The V and J ends lost 1 base and 4 bases, in that order; junction bases with no gene match: 10. The CDR3 contains 16 residues. The CDR3 protein is CASSLEGTALSYEQYF. The CDR3 nucleotides read TGTGCCAGCAGCTTAGAAGGGACAGCTCTTTCATACGAGCAGTACTTC.

The chain recombines TRBV4-3 with TRBJ2-2, with 10 bases fitting TRBD1. The CDR3 sequence is 17 residues long. V shed 4 bases and J 1 base; nucleotides not matched to a gene: 6. CDR1 LGHNA and CDR2 YSLEER come from the germline V gene. The CDR3: CASSPRTGGGNTGELFF. CDR3 DNA sequence: TGCGCCAGCAGCCCCCGGACAGGGGGAGGGAACACCGGGGAGCTGTTTTTT.

This clonotype has at least ten counts. The chain employs TRBV27 and TRBJ2-7, with D hard to call. The V gene lost 3 bases and the J gene lost 6 bases, with 6 bases spanning the gap. Germline V gives CDR1 MNHEY, CDR2 SMNVEV (reference sequence). This CDR3 has 11 residues. In DNA form, the CDR3 reads TGTGCCAGCAGTTTGGGCGGCGAGCAGTACTTC. Its protein product is CASSLGGEQYF.

In nucleotides, the CDR3 is TGTGCTAGTGGGATCACAGGGTTTGGCTACACCTTC. As protein: CASGITGFGYTF. The V and J genes are TRBV12-5 and TRBJ1-2; tentatively, D is TRBD1 (6 bases). This CDR3 region has 12 residues. CDR1 and CDR2 (germline): LGHNT, FRNRAP. The V gene lost 6 bases and the J gene lost 7 bases, with 12 bases spanning the gap.

This clonotype was seen at least ten times. The rearrangement uses TRBV11-3 and TRBJ2-7; tentative D call: TRBD1 (5 bases). V lost 3 bases to trimming and J lost 4 bases, with 10 bases between them. This CDR3 contains 13 residues. Germline CDR1 and CDR2: SGHNT and YENEEA. CDR3 nucleotides: TGTGCCAGCAGCTTTACCCAGGGTTACGAGCAGTACGTC. Translating gives CASSFTQGYEQYV.

This clonotype was picked up a small number of times. The chain couples TRBV5-4 to TRBJ2-1; tentative D call: TRBD2 (6 bases). Trimming cost V 0 bases and J 4 bases, with 11 bases left between them. Germline-derived CDR1 and CDR2 are SGHNT and YYREEE (reference sequence). The CDR3 has 15 amino acids. CDR3 protein: CASSLAASDYNEQFF. The CDR3 DNA follows: TGTGCCAGCAGCTTGGCGGCTAGCGATTACAATGAGCAGTTCTTC.

The chain couples TRBV12-3 or TRBV12-4 to TRBJ2-3; 14 bases agree with TRBD2. With 6 bases clipped from V and 1 base from J, the junction kept 9 bases outside the gene matches. The CDR3 totals 18 residues. CDR3 nucleotides: TGTGCCAGCAGCCTCTACCGGGGACTAGCGGGAGGCACAGATACGCAGTATTTT. It codes for CASSLYRGLAGGTDTQYF.

This clonotype came up a few times. V gene TRBV7-2 combines with J gene TRBJ2-7; no clear D. V was pared by 1 base and J by 6 bases, with 7 bases between. The CDR3 totals 12 residues. Germline CDR1 SGHTA, CDR2 FQGNSA. CDR3 in amino acids: CASSLGLREQYF. CDR3 nucleotides: TGTGCCAGCAGCTTAGGGCTCCGCGAGCAGTACTTC.

The rearrangement joins TRBV12-3 or TRBV12-4 to TRBJ1-1; 9 positions match TRBD1. J lost 4 bases, V lost 5 bases, and 2 bases had no gene match. The CDR3 is 13 amino acids. The DNA of the CDR3 is TGTGCCAGCAGTACACAGGGGGCCACTGAAGCTTTCTTT. It specifies CASSTQGATEAFF.

The V gene is TRBV20-1, the J gene TRBJ2-1; possibly TRBD2 for D (6 bases). CDR3 length: 15 amino acids. V was clipped by 3 bases and J by 10 bases, with 22 bases between them. Germline-derived CDR1 and CDR2 are DFQATT and SNEGSKA (reference sequence). This chain's CDR3 is CSARGMKGLPQEQFF. CDR3 nucleotide sequence: TGCAGTGCTAGGGGGATGAAGGGACTTCCCCAAGAGCAGTTCTTC.

This clonotype has a handful of counts. This chain connects TRBV6-1 to TRBJ2-5, with TRBD1 as a possible D gene (5 bases). V was clipped by 0 bases and J by 7 bases, with 15 bases between them. Germline CDR1 is MNHNS and CDR2 is SASEGT. This CDR3 spans 15 amino acids. DNA of the CDR3: TGTGCCAGCAGTGAAGCTGGGGCAGGAGTTGGGACCCAGTACTTC. Translated, it gives CASSEAGAGVGTQYF.

This clonotype was detected a few times. V usage is TRBV11-3 and J usage is TRBJ2-1; 7 nucleotides match TRBD2. The J segment lost 0 bases and the V segment lost 5 bases, leaving 7 bases of the junction unmatched. The V gene's germline CDR1 is SGHNT and CDR2 YENEEA. The CDR3 covers 16 residues. CDR3 protein: CASSPLAESSYNEQFF. Here the CDR3 DNA reads TGTGCCAGCAGCCCGCTAGCGGAGAGCTCCTACAATGAGCAGTTCTTC.

This clonotype was observed a handful of times. The chain employs TRBV7-9 and TRBJ2-2; the D is unclear. V was pared by 5 bases and J by 5 bases, with 9 bases between. This CDR3 has 13 amino acids. From germline, CDR1 is SEHNR and CDR2 FQNEAQ (reference sequence). The CDR3: CASSNLGTGELFF. In DNA form, the CDR3 reads TGTGCCAGCAGCAATCTCGGTACCGGGGAGCTGTTTTTT.

The rearrangement joins TRBV11-2 to TRBJ2-7, with D possibly TRBD1 on 5 matching bases. The CDR3 extends over 13 amino acids. Per the germline V gene, CDR1 is SGHAT and CDR2 is FQNNGV. V lost 1 base to trimming and J lost 4 bases, with 8 bases between them. The chain's CDR3 is CASSLGQPYEQYV. CDR3 nucleotide sequence: TGTGCCAGCAGCTTAGGACAGCCATACGAGCAGTACGTC.